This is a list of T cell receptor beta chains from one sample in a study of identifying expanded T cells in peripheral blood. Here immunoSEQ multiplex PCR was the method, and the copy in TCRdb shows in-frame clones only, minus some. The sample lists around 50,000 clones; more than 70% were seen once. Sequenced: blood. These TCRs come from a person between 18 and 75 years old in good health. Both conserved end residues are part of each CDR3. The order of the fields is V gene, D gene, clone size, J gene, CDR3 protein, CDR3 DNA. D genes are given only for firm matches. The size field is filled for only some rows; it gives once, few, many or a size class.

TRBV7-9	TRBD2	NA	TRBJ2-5	CASSLLSPGLVKETQYF	TGTGCCAGCAGTTTACTCTCCCCGGGACTAGTAAAAGAGACCCAGTACTTC
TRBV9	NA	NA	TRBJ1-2	CASSGAFGYTF	TGTGCCAGCAGCGGGGCCTTCGGCTACACCTTC
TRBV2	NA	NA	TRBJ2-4	CASSGVAKNIQYF	TGTGCCAGCAGTGGCGTGGCTAAAAACATTCAGTACTTC
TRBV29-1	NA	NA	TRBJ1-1	CSVDGRNTEAFF	TGCAGCGTTGATGGCAGGAACACTGAAGCTTTCTTT
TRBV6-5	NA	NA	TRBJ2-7	CASSYSHTLSYEQYF	TGTGCCAGCAGTTACTCCCATACACTTTCCTACGAGCAGTACTTC
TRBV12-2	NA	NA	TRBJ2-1	CASRLARRTSGRSSSYNEQFF	TGTGCAAGTCGCTTAGCTCGGAGGACTAGCGGGAGATCGAGCTCCTACAATGAGCAGTTCTTC
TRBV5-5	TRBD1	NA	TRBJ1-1	CASSLRDRLNTEAFF	TGTGCCAGCAGCTTGAGGGACAGGTTGAACACTGAAGCTTTCTTT
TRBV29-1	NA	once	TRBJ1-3	CSGISSRSGGVTGNTIYF	TGCAGCGGAATCTCCTCACGCTCGGGGGGGGTAACTGGAAACACCATATATTTT
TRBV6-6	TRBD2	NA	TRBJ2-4	CASSGKREWGIQYF	TGTGCCAGCAGTGGGAAGCGGGAGTGGGGCATTCAGTACTTC
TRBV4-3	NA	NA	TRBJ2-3	CASSGNHEVETQYF	TGCGCCAGCAGTGGGAATCATGAAGTGGAGACGCAGTATTTT
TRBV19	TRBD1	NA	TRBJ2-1	CASSVGALGQGLNEQFF	TGTGCCAGTAGTGTTGGGGCATTGGGACAGGGCCTTAATGAGCAGTTCTTC
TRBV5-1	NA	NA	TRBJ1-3	CASSLRGGNTIYF	TGCGCCAGCAGCTTGCGGGGGGGAAACACCATATATTTT
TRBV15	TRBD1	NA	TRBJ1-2	CATSRDPGQGTGGYTF	TGTGCCACCAGCAGAGATCCCGGACAGGGGACGGGAGGCTACACCTTC
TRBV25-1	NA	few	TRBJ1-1	CASSVGNTEAFF	TGTGCCAGCAGTGTGGGGAACACTGAAGCTTTCTTT
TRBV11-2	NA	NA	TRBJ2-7	CASSLGYGSYEQYF	TGTGCCAGCAGCTTAGGTTACGGGTCCTACGAGCAGTACTTC
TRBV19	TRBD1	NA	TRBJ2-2	CACQKLTGGNTGELFF	TGTGCCTGTCAAAAGTTAACAGGGGGGAACACCGGGGAGCTGTTTTTT
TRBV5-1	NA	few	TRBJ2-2	CASSLDRTYTGELFF	TGCGCCAGCAGCTTGGACAGGACATACACCGGGGAGCTGTTTTTT
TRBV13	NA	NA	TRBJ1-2	CASSGEEEIDGYTF	TGTGCCAGCAGCGGAGAAGAGGAGATAGATGGCTACACCTTC
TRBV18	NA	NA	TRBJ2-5	CASSGPDETQYF	TGTGCCAGCTCAGGTCCCGATGAGACCCAGTACTTC
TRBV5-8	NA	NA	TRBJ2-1	CASSLTASYNEQFF	TGTGCCAGCAGCTTGACAGCCTCCTACAATGAGCAGTTCTTC
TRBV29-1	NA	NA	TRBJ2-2	CSVDTNTGELFF	TGCAGCGTTGATACTAACACCGGGGAGCTGTTTTTT
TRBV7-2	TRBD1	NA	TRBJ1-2	CASSTQTGGDGYTF	TGTGCCAGCAGCACGCAGACAGGGGGCGATGGCTACACCTTC
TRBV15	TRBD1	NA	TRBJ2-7	CATSRSGQGEGKQYF	TGTGCCACCAGCAGGTCCGGACAGGGGGAGGGAAAGCAGTACTTC
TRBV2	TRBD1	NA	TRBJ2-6	CASSELFRDRGLPGANVLTF	TGTGCCAGCAGTGAGTTATTCCGAGACAGGGGGCTTCCTGGGGCCAACGTCCTGACTTTC
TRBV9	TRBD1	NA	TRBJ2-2	CASSVGPGGSSGELFF	TGTGCCAGCAGCGTAGGACCAGGGGGCAGTTCCGGGGAGCTGTTTTTT
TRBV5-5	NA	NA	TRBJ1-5	CASSLANSNQPQHF	TGTGCCAGCAGCTTGGCCAACAGCAATCAGCCCCAGCATTTT
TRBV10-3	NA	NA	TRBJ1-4	CARERGLREKLFF	TGTGCCCGCGAGAGGGGCCTACGCGAAAAACTGTTTTTT
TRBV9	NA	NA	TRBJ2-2	CASSERSGRENTGELFF	TGTGCCAGCAGCGAAAGGAGTGGGCGGGAAAACACCGGGGAGCTGTTTTTT
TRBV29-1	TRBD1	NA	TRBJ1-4	CSVRTGGLEKLFF	TGCAGCGTTCGGACAGGGGGCCTTGAAAAACTGTTTTTT
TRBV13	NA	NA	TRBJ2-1	CASSTRGDGSYNEQFF	TGTGCCAGCAGCACCCGTGGAGACGGGAGTTACAATGAGCAGTTCTTC
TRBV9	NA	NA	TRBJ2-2	CASSTLNTGELFF	TGTGCCAGCAGCACCTTGAACACCGGGGAGCTGTTTTTT
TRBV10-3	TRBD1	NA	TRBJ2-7	CAISGPGQGGGRVTYEQYF	TGTGCCATCAGTGGTCCGGGACAGGGGGGCGGGAGAGTGACCTACGAGCAGTACTTC
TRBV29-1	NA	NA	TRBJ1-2	CSVDRSRGYGYTF	TGCAGCGTTGATCGGTCGCGGGGCTATGGCTACACCTTC
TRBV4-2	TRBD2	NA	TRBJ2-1	CASSPVLAGGTNEQFF	TGTGCCAGCAGCCCGGTGCTAGCGGGAGGGACTAATGAGCAGTTCTTC
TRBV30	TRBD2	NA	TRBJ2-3	CAWSLAGGFGDTQYF	TGTGCCTGGAGTCTGGCGGGGGGGTTTGGAGATACGCAGTATTTT
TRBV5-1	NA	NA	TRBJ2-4	CASSLGMGWNIQYF	TGCGCCAGCAGCTTGGGTATGGGGTGGAACATTCAGTACTTC
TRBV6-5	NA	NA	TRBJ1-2	CASSLTGSVGGYTF	TGTGCCAGCAGTCTTACAGGGTCGGTAGGCGGCTACACCTTC
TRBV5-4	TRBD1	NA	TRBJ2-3	CASSFRGQSTDTQYF	TGTGCCAGCAGCTTCAGGGGGCAGAGCACAGATACGCAGTATTTT
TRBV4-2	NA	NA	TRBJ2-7	CASSQGGQQPTEQYF	TGTGCCAGCAGCCAAGGGGGGCAGCAACCTACGGAGCAGTACTTC
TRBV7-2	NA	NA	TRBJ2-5	CASSSGRRSATQETQYF	TGTGCCAGCAGCTCCGGCCGACGGAGTGCCACTCAAGAGACCCAGTACTTC
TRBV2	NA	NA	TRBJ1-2	CASSSNYGYTF	TGTGCCAGCAGCAGCAACTATGGCTACACCTTC
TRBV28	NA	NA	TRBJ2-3	CASSPGFTSTDTQYF	TGTGCCAGCAGTCCGGGATTCACGAGCACAGATACGCAGTATTTT
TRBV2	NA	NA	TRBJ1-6	CASGRGVRDSSYNSPLHF	TGTGCCAGCGGTCGTGGAGTCAGGGATAGCTCCTATAATTCACCCCTCCACTTT
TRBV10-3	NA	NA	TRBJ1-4	CAISQIQTDVNEKLFF	TGTGCCATCAGCCAGATTCAGACGGATGTTAATGAAAAACTGTTTTTT
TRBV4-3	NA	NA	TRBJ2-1	CASSQDLGTWAYNEQFF	TGCGCCAGCAGCCAAGATTTAGGGACCTGGGCCTACAATGAGCAGTTCTTC
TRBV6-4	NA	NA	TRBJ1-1	CASSANWNTEAFF	TGTGCCAGCAGCGCTAATTGGAACACTGAAGCTTTCTTT
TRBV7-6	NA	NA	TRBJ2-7	CASSPPGSTYEQYF	TGTGCCAGCAGCCCCCCCGGCAGTACCTACGAGCAGTACTTC
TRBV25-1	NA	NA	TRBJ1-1	CASSEVRGSAFF	TGTGCCAGCAGTGAAGTAAGGGGGTCAGCTTTCTTT
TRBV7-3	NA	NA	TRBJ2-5	CASGKGAQETQYF	TGTGCCAGCGGGAAGGGAGCACAAGAGACCCAGTACTTC
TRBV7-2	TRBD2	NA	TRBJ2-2	CASSPPGLADTGELFF	TGTGCCAGCAGCCCCCCGGGACTAGCTGACACCGGGGAGCTGTTTTTT
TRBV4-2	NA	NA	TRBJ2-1	CASSQDRDRAYNEQFF	TGTGCCAGCAGCCAAGATCGTGATAGGGCCTACAATGAGCAGTTCTTC
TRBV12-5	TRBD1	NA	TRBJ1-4	CASGPQGASANEKLFF	TGTGCTAGTGGCCCACAGGGGGCTTCGGCTAATGAAAAACTGTTTTTT
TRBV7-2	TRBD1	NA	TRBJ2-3	CASRTGVSSTDTQYF	TGTGCCAGCAGGACAGGGGTGTCGAGCACAGATACGCAGTATTTT
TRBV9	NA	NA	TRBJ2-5	CASSVGGAGETQYF	TGTGCCAGCAGCGTCGGAGGGGCCGGGGAGACCCAGTACTTC
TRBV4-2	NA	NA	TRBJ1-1	CASSQGYPGLTEAFF	TGTGCCAGCAGCCAAGGTTATCCCGGGCTCACTGAAGCTTTCTTT
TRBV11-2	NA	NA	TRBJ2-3	CASSFGDAPHTDTQYF	TGTGCCAGCAGCTTCGGGGACGCCCCCCACACAGATACGCAGTATTTT
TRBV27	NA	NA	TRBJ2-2	CASQGLGTGELFF	TGTGCCAGCCAAGGGTTGGGGACCGGGGAGCTGTTTTTT
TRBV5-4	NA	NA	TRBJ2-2	CASSSRPGQNTGELFF	TGTGCCAGCAGCTCCCGGCCGGGACAAAACACCGGGGAGCTGTTTTTT
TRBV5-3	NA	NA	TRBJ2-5	CARSLVGSETQYF	TGTGCCAGAAGCTTGGTGGGCTCGGAGACCCAGTACTTC
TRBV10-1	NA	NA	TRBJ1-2	CASSESGVRGYGYTF	TGCGCCAGCAGTGAGTCCGGGGTACGGGGATATGGCTACACCTTC